This T cell receptor beta chain derives from a study of technical replicates of blood from a handful of donors. Data came from immunoSEQ multiplex PCR; TCRdb stores just in-frame clones and leaves some out. The data contain some 93,000 clones, nearly 97% of them seen just once; the ten biggest clones take up 0.26%. V trimming: 0 bases; J trimming: 6 bases; junction bases outside the gene matches: 5. The germline gives CDR1 SGHTA, CDR2 FQGNSA. CDR3 length: 15 amino acids. The sample taken for sequencing was T cells isolated from PBMCs. This clonotype originated in a human donor in good health. V gene TRBV7-2 combines with J gene TRBJ2-1; 7 nucleotides match TRBD1. The CDR3 region has the DNA TGTGCCAGCAGCTTAGCGCGACAGGGCCTCAATGAGCAGTTCTTC. Its translation: CASSLARQGLNEQFF.